This T cell receptor beta chain was recovered during a study of memory CD4+ T cells and cytomegalovirus serostatus. Study-wide findings and caveats: The CMV-associated TCR signature appears largely within the CD4+ memory repertoire. Of roughly 180 reported CMV TCRbeta sequences, around 63 were found in memory CD4+ repertoires.

In regard to this clone: Its antigen is currently unknown.

The sort gate was single viable CD3+CD4+CD8-CD45RO+ cells for memory CD4+ T cells. Serum IgG to CMV pp150, pp28, p38 and p52 defined serostatus. The table came from immunoSEQ multiplex PCR; TCRdb's copy has only in-frame clones and leaves some out. The sample holds under 55,000 clones, around 83% seen once. The receptor was isolated from an adult in good health and CMV-seropositive. The sample taken for sequencing was memory CD4+ T cells from blood.

The CDR3 loop is CASSVDPMNTDTQYF. Written as DNA, the CDR3 is TGTGCCAGCAGCGTAGACCCGATGAACACAGATACGCAGTATTTT. The V call is TRBV9, the J call TRBJ2-3; D remains ambiguous. Trimming cost V 0 bases and J 2 bases, with 10 bases left between them. CDR1 is SGDLS, CDR2 YYNGEE, per germline. This CDR3 contains 15 residues.